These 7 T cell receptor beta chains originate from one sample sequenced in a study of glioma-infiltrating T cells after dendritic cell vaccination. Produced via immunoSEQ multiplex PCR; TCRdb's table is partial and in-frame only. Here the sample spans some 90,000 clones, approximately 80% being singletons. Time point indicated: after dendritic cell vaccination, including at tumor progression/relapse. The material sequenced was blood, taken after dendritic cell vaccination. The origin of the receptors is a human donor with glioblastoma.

CDR3 protein: CASSPLGRATYNEQFF. The CDR3 region has the DNA TGCGCCAGCAGCCCCCTAGGGCGGGCGACCTACAATGAGCAGTTCTTC. V gene TRBV5-1 combines with J gene TRBJ2-1; possibly TRBD2 for D (5 bases). V was cut by 4 bases and J by 2 bases, with 16 bases left in between. This CDR3 is 16 amino acids long. The germline gives CDR1 SGHRS, CDR2 YFSETQ.

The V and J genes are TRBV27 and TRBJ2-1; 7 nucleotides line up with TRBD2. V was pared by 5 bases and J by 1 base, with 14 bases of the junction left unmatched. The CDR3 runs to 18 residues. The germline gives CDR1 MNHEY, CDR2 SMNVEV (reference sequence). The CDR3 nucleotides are TGTGCCAGCAGTCCAGGTTGGTCGCGGGGGACTTCCTACAATGAGCAGTTCTTC. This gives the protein CASSPGWSRGTSYNEQFF.

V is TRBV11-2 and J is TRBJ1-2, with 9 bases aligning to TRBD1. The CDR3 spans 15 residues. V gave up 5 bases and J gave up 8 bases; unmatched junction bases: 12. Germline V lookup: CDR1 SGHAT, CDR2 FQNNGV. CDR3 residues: CASSLTIQGARGYTF. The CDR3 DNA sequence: TGTGCCAGCAGCCTAACGATACAGGGGGCGCGAGGCTACACCTTC.

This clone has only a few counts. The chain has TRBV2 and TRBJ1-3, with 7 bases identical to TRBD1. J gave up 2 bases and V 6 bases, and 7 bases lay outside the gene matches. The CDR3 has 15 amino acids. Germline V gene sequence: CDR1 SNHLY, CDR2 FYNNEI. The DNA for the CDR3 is TGTGCCAGCAGGGCAGGGGGAAGTACTGGAAACACCATATATTTT. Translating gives CASRAGGSTGNTIYF.

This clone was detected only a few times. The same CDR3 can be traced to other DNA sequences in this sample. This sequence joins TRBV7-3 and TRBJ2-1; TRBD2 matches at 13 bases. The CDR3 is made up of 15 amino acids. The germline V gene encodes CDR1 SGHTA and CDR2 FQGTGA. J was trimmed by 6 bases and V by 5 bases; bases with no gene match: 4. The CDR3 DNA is TGTGCCAGCAGCCAGCGACTAGCGGGGGGCAATGAGCAGTTCTTC. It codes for CASSQRLAGGNEQFF.

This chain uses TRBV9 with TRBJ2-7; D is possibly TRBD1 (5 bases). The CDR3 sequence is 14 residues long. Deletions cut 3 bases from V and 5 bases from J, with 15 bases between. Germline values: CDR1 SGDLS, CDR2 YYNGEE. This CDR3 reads CASSAAGMPHEQYF. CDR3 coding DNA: TGTGCCAGCAGCGCAGCAGGGATGCCCCACGAGCAGTACTTC.

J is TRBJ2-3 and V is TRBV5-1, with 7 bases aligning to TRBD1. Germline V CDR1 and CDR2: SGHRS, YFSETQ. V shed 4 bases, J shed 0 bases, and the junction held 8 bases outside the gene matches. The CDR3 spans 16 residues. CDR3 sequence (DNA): TGCGCCAGCAGCACCGGACAGGCGCTAAGCACAGATACGCAGTATTTT. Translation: CASSTGQALSTDTQYF.